The 3 T cell receptor beta chains presented below share a single source sample, sequenced in a study of CD8+ T cells in alopecia areata. In the case of about five patients, the CD4+ cells were sorted into CD25+CD127- cells. RNA extraction and reverse transcription yielded cDNA as sequencing template. Repertoires were generated with immunoSEQ multiplex PCR, while TCRdb's copy carries only in-frame clones and drops some. The sample records thousands of clones, less than 75% being singletons. The source material was CD4+ Tregs sorted from blood. The source is a human donor with alopecia areata.

The rearrangement links TRBV6-6 to TRBJ2-1, with D possibly being TRBD2 (6 bases). V dropped 7 bases and J dropped 10 bases, with 20 bases sitting between them. Germline V CDR1 and CDR2: MNHNY, SVGAGI (reference sequence). The CDR3 loop spans 14 amino acids. The CDR3 here is CASILSGRSGEQFF. Written as DNA, the CDR3 is TGTGCCAGCATTCTTAGCGGACGCAGCGGAGAGCAGTTCTTC.

This clone was counted a single time. V is TRBV5-5 and J is TRBJ1-1, with TRBD1 as a possible D gene (5 bases). The CDR3 contains 16 residues. From germline, CDR1 is SGHKS and CDR2 YYEKEE (reference sequence). Trimming took 4 bases from V and 2 from J, leaving 18 bases between them. CDR3 nucleotide sequence: TGTGCCAGCAGCCGTCAGGTTCGGGGGAGTAACACTGAAGCTTTCTTT. It encodes CASSRQVRGSNTEAFF. The full variable domain, its missing parts supplied by reference TRBV5-5 and TRBJ1-1, is DAGVTQSPTHLIKTRGQQVTLRCSPISGHKSVSWYQQVLGQGPQFIFQYYEKEERGRGNFPDRFSARQFPNYSSELNVNALLLGDSALYLCASSRQVRGSNTEAFFGQGTRLTVV.

The CDR3 DNA sequence: TGCGCCAGCAGCTGGGGAGACACGTTAGGCGGGGAGCTGTTTTTT. Its protein product is CASSWGDTLGGELFF. V usage is TRBV5-1 and J usage is TRBJ2-2, with D perhaps TRBD2 (5 bases). The V and J ends lost 3 bases and 7 bases respectively, with 16 bases between them. Per germline, CDR1 SGHRS and CDR2 YFSETQ. The CDR3 totals 15 residues.